Here is one T cell receptor (beta chain) with its context. Trimming removed 1 base from V and 0 bases from J, with 4 bases in between. Germline CDR1 is KGHSH and CDR2 is LQKENI. The CDR3 is made up of 15 amino acids. This sample stems from a study of OX40 agonist ivuxolimab in advanced cancers. The table came from immunoSEQ multiplex PCR; TCRdb's copy has only in-frame clones and leaves some out. There are tens of thousands of clones in the sample; around 81% occur only once, and under 9.5% lies in the top ten. Anyone with autoimmune disease history or systemic immunosuppression was excluded. The starting material was CD4+ or CD8+ T cells sorted from blood, obtained in a trial of the OX40 agonist ivuxolimab. The TCR sequence derives from an adult with an advanced solid tumor such as melanoma, head and neck, liver or kidney cancer. V gene TRBV18 combines with J gene TRBJ2-6; the D is unclear. CDR3 region: CASSPLGSGANVLTF. The CDR3 bases are TGTGCCAGCTCACCACTTGGCTCTGGGGCCAACGTCCTGACTTTC.